This T cell receptor (beta chain) emerged from a study of untreated major depressive disorder. The donors were all European-descended. Typically 85% to 95% of enriched cells were CD4+. Profiling relied on immunoSEQ multiplex PCR, and the TCRdb table lists in-frame clones only, not all of them. Of about 21,000 clones detected, approximately 92% appear once; the ten largest clones hold around 0.3%. Notes on the study in general: Each subject's top five TRBV05-01 clones were all private.

Trimming removed 6 bases from V and 5 bases from J; junction bases left unmatched: 13. Looked up from germline, CDR1 is ENHRY and CDR2 is SYGVKD. The CDR3 has 16 residues. About this clone: Antigen specificity is unknown.

This TCR derives from a man aged 25 to 40 in good health. V usage is TRBV10-3 and J usage is TRBJ1-1, with 9 bases aligning to TRBD1. The source material was CD4+ T cells from PBMCs. The CDR3 DNA reads TGTGCCATCAGACCCGGGACAGGGAAAGATGGAACTGAAGCTTTCTTT. It specifies CAIRPGTGKDGTEAFF.